The table lists the clone carrying this T cell receptor beta chain with many counts. The antigen is not known. V dropped 4 bases and J dropped 7 bases, with 7 bases sitting between them. Germline CDR1 and CDR2: SEHNR and FQNEAQ (reference sequence). CDR3 length equals 12 residues. The entry originates in a study of early T cells in non-severe SARS-CoV-2 infection. In the study overall: Sequencing of unsorted whole blood was done on bulk RNA, leaving chains unpaired. Notes on the study in general: Anti-spike CD8 responses were favored by VDJdb matching, which missed private and CD4 specificities.

Attached unique molecular identifiers marked individual cDNA molecules. TCRdb fed the 5' RACE reads into MiXCR, producing one record per CDR3 protein. The sample records tens of thousands of distinct CDR3 sequences, 8% to 9.5% being singletons. The TCR comes from an adult who was a healthcare worker with PCR-confirmed SARS-CoV-2 infection or an uninfected control (not recorded which). The sequenced material came from whole blood. The chain uses TRBV7-9 and TRBJ1-4; maybe TRBD1 (5 bases). The CDR3 here is CASSWGLEKLFF. CDR3 in DNA: TGTGCCAGCAGCTGGGGACTTGAAAAACTGTTTTTT.